This T cell receptor beta chain is drawn from a study of beta chain features in type 1 diabetes. Study findings and constraints: Type 1 diabetes patients had fewer VDJ junction insertions and more deletions. Type 1 diabetes patients had TCRB CDR3s that were shorter (moderately but significantly so) in all four CD4+ subsets.

CD45RO/CCR7/CD25/CD127/CD95/CD27 staining was used to isolate CD4+ naive, central memory, regulatory and stem cell-like memory cells by sorting. Purities in excess of 95% were seen in all sorted populations. Of the isolated RNA, all was reverse transcribed, and so the sequenced material was expressed TCRB transcripts. The data were produced by immunoSEQ multiplex PCR, yet TCRdb's version contains in-frame clones alone and is incomplete. The sample lists about 700,000 clones, under 15% occurring once. Per the germline V gene, CDR1 is GTSNPN and CDR2 is SVGIG (reference sequence). J was trimmed by 3 bases and V by 4 bases; bases with no gene match: 6. The CDR3 is made up of 14 amino acids. This clone was seen a few times. Its antigen remains unknown.

The sample consisted of naive CD4+ T cells from blood. The clonotype comes from a man aged 18-30 years with type 1 diabetes. This sequence joins TRBV30 and TRBJ1-5; 7 nucleotides line up with TRBD1. CDR3 sequence (DNA): TGTGCCTGGAACCTGGGACAGTACAATCAGCCCCAGCATTTT. Its translation: CAWNLGQYNQPQHF.